This TCR beta chain stems from a study of blood T cell repertoires in COVID-19. Overall study context: Nucleic acid was either cDNA or gDNA, and it came from T cells, B-cell-depleted T cells, or PBMCs.

Per the original methods: Scientists estimated how many nucleated cells there were by amplifying reference gene primers. Libraries were prepared by immunoSEQ multiplex PCR; TCRdb keeps only in-frame clonotypes and omits some of them. V and J calls and clone size come straight from that table; D and trimming were deduced from the DNA. The sample lists 70,000 to 100,000 clones; about four fifths were seen once. V gave up 1 base and J gave up 7 bases, with 11 bases separating them. From germline, CDR1 is SGHRS and CDR2 YFSETQ. This CDR3 has 14 residues. V usage is TRBV5-1 and J usage is TRBJ1-4, with a weak D call TRBD1 (5 bases). The clonotype comes from a woman aged 80 or older with acute or convalescent COVID-19. The specimen sequenced was peripheral blood. CDR3 amino acids: CASSLFRGGEKLFF. In DNA form, the CDR3 reads TGCGCCAGCAGCTTGTTTCGCGGGGGTGAAAAACTGTTTTTT.